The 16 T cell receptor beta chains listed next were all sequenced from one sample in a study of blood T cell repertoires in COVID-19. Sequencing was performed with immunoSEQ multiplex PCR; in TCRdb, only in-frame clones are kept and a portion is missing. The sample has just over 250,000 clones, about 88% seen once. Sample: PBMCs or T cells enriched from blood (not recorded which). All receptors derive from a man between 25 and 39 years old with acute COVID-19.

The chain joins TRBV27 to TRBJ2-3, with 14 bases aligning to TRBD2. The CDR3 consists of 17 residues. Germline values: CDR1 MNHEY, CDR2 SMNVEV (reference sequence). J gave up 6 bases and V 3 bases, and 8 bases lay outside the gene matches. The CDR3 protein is CASSFIAGTSGSDTQYF. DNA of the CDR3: TGTGCCAGCAGTTTTATAGCGGGGACTAGCGGGAGCGATACGCAGTATTTT.

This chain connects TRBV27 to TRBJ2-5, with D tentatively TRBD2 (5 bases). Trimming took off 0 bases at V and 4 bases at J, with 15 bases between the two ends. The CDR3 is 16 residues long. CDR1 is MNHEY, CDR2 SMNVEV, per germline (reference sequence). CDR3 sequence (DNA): TGTGCCAGCAGTTTATCGTTCCCCGTCCGGGGAGAGACCCAGTACTTC. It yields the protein CASSLSFPVRGETQYF.

DNA for the CDR3: TGTGCCAGCAGCCACAGGAGCTCCTATAATTCACCCCTCCACTTT. Translation gives CASSHRSSYNSPLHF. This chain joins TRBV7-9 and TRBJ1-6; possibly TRBD1 for D (5 bases). V was clipped by 5 bases and J by 0 bases, with 8 bases between them. The CDR3 length is 15 residues. Germline CDR1 is SEHNR and CDR2 is FQNEAQ (reference sequence).

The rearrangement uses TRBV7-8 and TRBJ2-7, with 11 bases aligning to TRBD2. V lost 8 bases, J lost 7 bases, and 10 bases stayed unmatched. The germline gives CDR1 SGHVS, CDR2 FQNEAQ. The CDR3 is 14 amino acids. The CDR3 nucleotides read TGTGCCAGCGGCCCTAGCGGGAGGATCCGGGAGCAGTACGTC. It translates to CASGPSGRIREQYV.

In DNA form, the CDR3 reads TGTGCCAGCAGCAATTGTTGGTTGGTGAGCTCCTACAATGAGCAGTTCTTC. It translates to CASSNCWLVSSYNEQFF. The chain is built from TRBV21-1 and TRBJ2-1; the tabulated D call, TRBD2, remains unverified against the DNA. TRBV21-1 constitutes a pseudogene. The CDR3 loop spans 17 amino acids.

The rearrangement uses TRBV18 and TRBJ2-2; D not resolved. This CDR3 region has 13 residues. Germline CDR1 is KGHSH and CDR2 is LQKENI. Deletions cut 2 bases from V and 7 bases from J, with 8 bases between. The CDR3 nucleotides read TGTGCCAGCTCACCAACCGCGAACGGGGAGCTGTTTTTT. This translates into CASSPTANGELFF.

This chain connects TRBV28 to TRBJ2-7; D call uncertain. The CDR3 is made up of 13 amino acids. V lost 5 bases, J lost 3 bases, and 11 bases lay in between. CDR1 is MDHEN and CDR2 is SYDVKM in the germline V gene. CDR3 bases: TGTGCCAGCAGTGGAGACCGATTCTACGAGCAGTACGTC. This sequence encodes CASSGDRFYEQYV.

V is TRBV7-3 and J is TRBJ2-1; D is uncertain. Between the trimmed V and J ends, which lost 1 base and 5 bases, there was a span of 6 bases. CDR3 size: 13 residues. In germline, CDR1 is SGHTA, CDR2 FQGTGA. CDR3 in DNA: TGTGCCAGCAGCTTAATGGGCCACAATGAGCAGTTCTTC. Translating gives CASSLMGHNEQFF.

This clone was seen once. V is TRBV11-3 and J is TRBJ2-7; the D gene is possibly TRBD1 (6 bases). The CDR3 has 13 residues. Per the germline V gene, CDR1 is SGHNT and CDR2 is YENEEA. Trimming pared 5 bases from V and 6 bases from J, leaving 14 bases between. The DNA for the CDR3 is TGTGCCAGCAGCCAGGGGTCGGTGGGCGAGCAGTACGTC. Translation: CASSQGSVGEQYV.

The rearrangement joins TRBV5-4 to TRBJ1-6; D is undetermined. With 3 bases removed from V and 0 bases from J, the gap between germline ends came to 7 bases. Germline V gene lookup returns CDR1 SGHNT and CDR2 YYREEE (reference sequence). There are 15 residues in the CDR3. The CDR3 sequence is CASSWESSYNSPLHF. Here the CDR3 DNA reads TGTGCCAGCAGCTGGGAGAGCTCCTATAATTCACCCCTCCACTTT.

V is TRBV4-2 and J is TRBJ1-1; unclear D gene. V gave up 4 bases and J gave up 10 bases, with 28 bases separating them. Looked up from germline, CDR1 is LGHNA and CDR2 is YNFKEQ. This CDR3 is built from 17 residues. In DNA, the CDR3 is TGTGCCAGCAGCCCATCGGCTACCGAGAGGAGCTCACTGACAGCTTTCTTT. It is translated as CASSPSATERSSLTAFF.

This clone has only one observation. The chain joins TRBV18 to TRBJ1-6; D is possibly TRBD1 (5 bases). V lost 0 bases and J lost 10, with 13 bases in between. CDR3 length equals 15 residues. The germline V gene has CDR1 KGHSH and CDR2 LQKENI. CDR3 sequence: CASSPPSGKGSPLHF. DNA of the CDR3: TGTGCCAGCTCACCACCGTCAGGGAAAGGCTCACCCCTCCACTTT.

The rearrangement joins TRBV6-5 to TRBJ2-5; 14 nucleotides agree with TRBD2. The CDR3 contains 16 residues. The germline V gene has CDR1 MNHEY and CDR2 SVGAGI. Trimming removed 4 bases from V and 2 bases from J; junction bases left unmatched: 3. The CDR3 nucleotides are TGTGCCAGCAGTTTTGGGACTAGCGGGGGTCAAGAGACCCAGTACTTC. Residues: CASSFGTSGGQETQYF.

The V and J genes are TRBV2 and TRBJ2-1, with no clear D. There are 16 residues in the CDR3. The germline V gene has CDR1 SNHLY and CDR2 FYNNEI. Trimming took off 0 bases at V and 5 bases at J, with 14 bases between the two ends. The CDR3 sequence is CASSEANSKINNEQFF. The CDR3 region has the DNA TGTGCCAGCAGTGAAGCGAACTCTAAAATCAACAATGAGCAGTTCTTC. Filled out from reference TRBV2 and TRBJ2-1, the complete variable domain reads EPEVTQTPSHQVTQMGQEVILRCVPISNHLYFYWYRQILGQKVEFLVSFYNNEISEKSEIFDDQFSVERPDGSNFTLKIRSTKLEDSAMYFCASSEANSKINNEQFFGPGTRLTVL.

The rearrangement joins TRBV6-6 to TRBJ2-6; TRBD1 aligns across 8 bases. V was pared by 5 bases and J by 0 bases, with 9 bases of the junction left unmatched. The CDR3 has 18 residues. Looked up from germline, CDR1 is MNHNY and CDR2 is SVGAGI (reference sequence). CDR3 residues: CASSLRGRLTSGANVLTF. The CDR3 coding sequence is TGTGCCAGCAGTCTCAGGGGGCGGCTAACCTCTGGGGCCAACGTCCTGACTTTC.

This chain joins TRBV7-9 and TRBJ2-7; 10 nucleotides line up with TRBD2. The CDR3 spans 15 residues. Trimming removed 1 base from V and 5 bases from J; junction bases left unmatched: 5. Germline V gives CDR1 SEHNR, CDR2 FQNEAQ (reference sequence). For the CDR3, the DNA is TGTGCCAGCAGCTTAGTTAGCGGGGGGCCAGACGAGCAGTACGTC. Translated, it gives CASSLVSGGPDEQYV.